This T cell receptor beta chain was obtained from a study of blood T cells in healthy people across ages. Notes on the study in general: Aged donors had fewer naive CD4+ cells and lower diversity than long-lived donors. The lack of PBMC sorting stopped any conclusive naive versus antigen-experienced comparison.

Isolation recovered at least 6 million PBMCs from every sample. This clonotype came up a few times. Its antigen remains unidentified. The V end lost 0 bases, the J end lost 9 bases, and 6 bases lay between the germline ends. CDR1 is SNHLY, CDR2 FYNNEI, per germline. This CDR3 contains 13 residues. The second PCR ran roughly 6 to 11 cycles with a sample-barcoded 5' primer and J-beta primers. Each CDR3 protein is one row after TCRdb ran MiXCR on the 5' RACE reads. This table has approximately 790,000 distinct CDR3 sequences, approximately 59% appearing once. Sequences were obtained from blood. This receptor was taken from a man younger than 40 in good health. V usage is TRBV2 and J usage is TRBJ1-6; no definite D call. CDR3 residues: CASSEAVASPLHF. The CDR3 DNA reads TGTGCCAGCAGTGAAGCGGTCGCTTCACCCCTCCACTTT. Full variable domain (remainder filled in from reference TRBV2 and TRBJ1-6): EPEVTQTPSHQVTQMGQEVILRCVPISNHLYFYWYRQILGQKVEFLVSFYNNEISEKSEIFDDQFSVERPDGSNFTLKIRSTKLEDSAMYFCASSEAVASPLHFGNGTRLTVT.